These 11 T cell receptor beta chains originate from one sample sequenced in a study of monozygotic twins with inflammatory bowel disease. TCRdb reanalyzed the 5' RACE reads and collapses them to one entry per CDR3 protein, without DNA. This table holds 200,000 to 250,000 distinct CDR3 sequences. What was sequenced was blood. The receptors come from a human donor with ulcerative colitis or Crohn's disease, or a healthy co-twin of an affected twin (not recorded which).

The rearrangement uses TRBV7-3 and TRBJ2-1; lacking DNA, the TRBD1 call made by TCRdb goes unchecked. CDR3 length equals 14 residues. CDR1 is SGHTA and CDR2 is FQGTGA in the germline V gene. CDR3 residues: CASSSGGGLNEQFF.

The chain couples TRBV5-1 to TRBJ2-7; TCRdb calls TRBD2, which cannot be checked without DNA. The CDR3 is 16 residues long. Germline V gene data show CDR1 as SGHRS and CDR2 as YFSETQ. CDR3 protein: CASSAGLAGGAYEQYF. Full variable domain (outside the CDR3, taken from reference TRBV5-1 and TRBJ2-7): KAGVTQTPRYLIKTRGQQVTLSCSPISGHRSVSWYQQTPGQGLQFLFEYFSETQRNKGNFPGRFSGRQFSNSRSEMNVSTLELGDSALYLCASSAGLAGGAYEQYFGPGTRLTVT.

This chain uses TRBV6-2 or TRBV6-3 with TRBJ1-1. This CDR3 contains 14 residues. Per germline, CDR1 MNHEY and CDR2 SVGEGT. The CDR3 sequence is CASSKGLRYTEAFF.

The chain carries TRBV4-1 and TRBJ2-1; the D call from TCRdb, TRBD1, cannot be confirmed without DNA. The germline V gene encodes CDR1 MGHRA and CDR2 YSYEKL. The CDR3 runs to 14 residues. This CDR3 is CASSQVTGVNEQFF.

The chain has TRBV2 and TRBJ2-5. The CDR3 totals 14 residues. CDR1 and CDR2 (germline): SNHLY, FYNNEI. CDR3 loop: CASREHSNQETQYF.

The V gene is TRBV11-1, the J gene TRBJ2-1; TCRdb names TRBD2, which stays unverified in the absence of DNA. The CDR3 sequence is 17 residues long. In germline, CDR1 is SGHAT, CDR2 FQDESV (reference sequence). The CDR3 region is CASSLGSLAGNYNEQFF.

The chain has TRBV20-1 and TRBJ2-3; the TRBD2 assignment by TCRdb is unverifiable without DNA. Germline V gene lookup returns CDR1 DFQATT and CDR2 SNEGSKA (reference sequence). CDR3 size: 15 residues. The chain's CDR3 is CSARDDPGGLDTQYF.

V and J are TRBV29-1 and TRBJ1-1. The CDR3 is 11 residues long. Germline assignment: CDR1 SQVTM and CDR2 ANQGSEA. This CDR3 is CSVAREAPAFF.

The chain joins TRBV2 to TRBJ1-1. CDR3 length equals 12 residues. Germline values: CDR1 SNHLY, CDR2 FYNNEI. CDR3 sequence: CASEYPNTEAFF.

The V call is TRBV5-1, the J call TRBJ2-1. The germline V gene encodes CDR1 SGHRS and CDR2 YFSETQ. The CDR3 totals 14 residues. The CDR3 here is CASSIPNLVDEQFF.

The CDR3 sequence: CASTENSPLHF. V gene TRBV6-1 combines with J gene TRBJ1-6. The CDR3 runs to 11 residues. Germline CDR1 reads MNHNS; CDR2 reads SASEGT.